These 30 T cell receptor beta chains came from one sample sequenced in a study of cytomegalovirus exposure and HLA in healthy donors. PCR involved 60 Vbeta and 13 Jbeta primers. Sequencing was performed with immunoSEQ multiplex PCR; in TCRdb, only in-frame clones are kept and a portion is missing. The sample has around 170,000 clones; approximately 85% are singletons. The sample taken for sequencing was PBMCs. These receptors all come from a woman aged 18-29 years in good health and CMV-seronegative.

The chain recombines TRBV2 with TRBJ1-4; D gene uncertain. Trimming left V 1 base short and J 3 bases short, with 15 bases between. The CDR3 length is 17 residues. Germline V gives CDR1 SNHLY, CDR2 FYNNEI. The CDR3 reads CASSEEGAPGANEKLFF. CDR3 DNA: TGTGCCAGCAGTGAAGAGGGAGCCCCCGGGGCTAATGAAAAACTGTTTTTT.

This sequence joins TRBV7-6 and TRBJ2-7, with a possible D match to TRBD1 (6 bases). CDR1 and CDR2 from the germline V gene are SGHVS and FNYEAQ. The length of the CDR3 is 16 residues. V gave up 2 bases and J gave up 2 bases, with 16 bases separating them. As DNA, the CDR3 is TGTGCCAGCAGCTTATTCCCCCAGGACAGTCCCTACGAGCAGTACTTC. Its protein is CASSLFPQDSPYEQYF.

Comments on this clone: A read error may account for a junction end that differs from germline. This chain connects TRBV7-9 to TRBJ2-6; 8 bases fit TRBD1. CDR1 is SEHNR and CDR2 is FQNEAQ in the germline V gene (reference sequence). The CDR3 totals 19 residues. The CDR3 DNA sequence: TGTTCCAGCAGCTCGGGACAGGTGATTTATTCCTCTGGGGCCAACGTCCTGACTTTC. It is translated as CSSSSGQVIYSSGANVLTF.

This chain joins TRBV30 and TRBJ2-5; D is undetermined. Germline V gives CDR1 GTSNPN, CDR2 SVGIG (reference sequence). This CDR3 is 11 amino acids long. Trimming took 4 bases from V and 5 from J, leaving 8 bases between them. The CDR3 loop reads CAWTSRETQYF. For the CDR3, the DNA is TGTGCCTGGACTAGTCGGGAGACCCAGTACTTC.

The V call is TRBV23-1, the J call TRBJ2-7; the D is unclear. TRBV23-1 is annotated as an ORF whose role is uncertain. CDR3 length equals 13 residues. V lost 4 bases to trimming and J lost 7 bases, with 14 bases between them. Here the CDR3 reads CASSLLDQREQYF. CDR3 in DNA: TGCGCCAGCAGTCTCCTGGATCAGAGGGAGCAGTACTTC.

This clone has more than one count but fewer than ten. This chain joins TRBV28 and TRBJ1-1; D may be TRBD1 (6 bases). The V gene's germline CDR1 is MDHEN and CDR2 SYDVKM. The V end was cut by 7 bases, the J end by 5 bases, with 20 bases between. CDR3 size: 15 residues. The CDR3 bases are TGTGCCAGCACCCGGGACACCAGTCGAGGGACTGAAGCTTTCTTT. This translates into CASTRDTSRGTEAFF.

This CDR3 is CASSHRQGSYEQYF. The CDR3 DNA reads as TGTGCCAGCAGTCACAGACAGGGTTCCTACGAGCAGTACTTC. V is TRBV6-5 and J is TRBJ2-7, with 7 bases matching TRBD1. Looked up from germline, CDR1 is MNHEY and CDR2 is SVGAGI. With V trimmed by 5 bases and J by 1 base, 5 bases remained unmatched. The CDR3 loop spans 14 amino acids.

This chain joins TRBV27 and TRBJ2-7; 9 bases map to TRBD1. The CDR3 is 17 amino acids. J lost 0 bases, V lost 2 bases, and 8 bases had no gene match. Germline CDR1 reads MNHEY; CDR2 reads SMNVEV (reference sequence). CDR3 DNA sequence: TGTGCCAGCAGTTTAGCCAGGACAGGGGACGCCTCCTACGAGCAGTACTTC. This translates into CASSLARTGDASYEQYF.

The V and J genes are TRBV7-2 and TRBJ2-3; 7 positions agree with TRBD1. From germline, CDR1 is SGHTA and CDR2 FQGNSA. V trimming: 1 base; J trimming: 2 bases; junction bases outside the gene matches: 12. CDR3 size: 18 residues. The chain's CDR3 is CASSLGTGGSQNTDTQYF. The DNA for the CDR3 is TGTGCCAGCAGCTTAGGGACAGGCGGTTCCCAGAACACAGATACGCAGTATTTT.

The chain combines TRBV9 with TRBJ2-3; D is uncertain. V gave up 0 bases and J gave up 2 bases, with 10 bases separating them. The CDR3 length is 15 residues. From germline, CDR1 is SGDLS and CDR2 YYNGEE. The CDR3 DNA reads TGTGCCAGCAGCGTAGTCAGTACGTTCACAGATACGCAGTATTTT. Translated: CASSVVSTFTDTQYF.

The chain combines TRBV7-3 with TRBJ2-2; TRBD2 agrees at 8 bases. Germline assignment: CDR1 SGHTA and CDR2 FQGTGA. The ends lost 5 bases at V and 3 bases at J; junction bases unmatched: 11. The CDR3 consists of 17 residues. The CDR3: CASSVPPGLVDTGELFF. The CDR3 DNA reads TGTGCCAGCAGCGTGCCCCCGGGACTAGTCGACACCGGGGAGCTGTTTTTT.

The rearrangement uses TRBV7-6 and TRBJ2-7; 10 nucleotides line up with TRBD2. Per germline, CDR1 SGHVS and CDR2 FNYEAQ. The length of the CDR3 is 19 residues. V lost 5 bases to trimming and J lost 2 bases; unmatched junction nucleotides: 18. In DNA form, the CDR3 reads TGTGCCAGCAGCACCGCCCCAAGTGTTAGCGGGAGGTTCACCTACGAGCAGTACTTC. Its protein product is CASSTAPSVSGRFTYEQYF. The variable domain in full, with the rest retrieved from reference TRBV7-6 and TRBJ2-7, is GAGVSQSPRYKVTKRGQDVALRCDPISGHVSLYWYRQALGQGPEFLTYFNYEAQQDKSGLPNDRFSAERPEGSISTLTIQRTEQRDSAMYRCASSTAPSVSGRFTYEQYFGPGTRLTVT.

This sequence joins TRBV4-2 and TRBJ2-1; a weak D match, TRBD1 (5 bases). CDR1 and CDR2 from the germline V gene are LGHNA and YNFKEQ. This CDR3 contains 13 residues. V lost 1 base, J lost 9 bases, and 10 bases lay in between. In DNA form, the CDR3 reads TGTGCCAGCAGCCAAGTTCTCCAGGGTGAGCAGTTCTTC. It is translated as CASSQVLQGEQFF.

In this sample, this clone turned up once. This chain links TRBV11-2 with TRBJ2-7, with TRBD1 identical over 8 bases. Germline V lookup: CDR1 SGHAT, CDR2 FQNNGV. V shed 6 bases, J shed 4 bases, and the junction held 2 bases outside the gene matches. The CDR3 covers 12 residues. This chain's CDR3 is CASSQGAYEQYF. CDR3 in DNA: TGTGCCAGCAGTCAGGGGGCGTACGAGCAGTACTTC.

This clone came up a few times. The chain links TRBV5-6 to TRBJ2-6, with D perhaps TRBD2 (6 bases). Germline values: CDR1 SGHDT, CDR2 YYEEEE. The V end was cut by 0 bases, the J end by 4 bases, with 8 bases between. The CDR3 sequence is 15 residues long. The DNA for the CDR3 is TGTGCCAGCAGCTTGGTTGCGGGGGGGGCCAACGTCCTGACTTTC. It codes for CASSLVAGGANVLTF.

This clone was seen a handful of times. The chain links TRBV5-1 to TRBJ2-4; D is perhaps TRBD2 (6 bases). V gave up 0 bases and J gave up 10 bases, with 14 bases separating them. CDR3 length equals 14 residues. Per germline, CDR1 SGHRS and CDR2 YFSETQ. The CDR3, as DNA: TGCGCCAGCAGCTTGGCCGAGGGACTCCAGATTCAGTACTTC. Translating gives CASSLAEGLQIQYF.

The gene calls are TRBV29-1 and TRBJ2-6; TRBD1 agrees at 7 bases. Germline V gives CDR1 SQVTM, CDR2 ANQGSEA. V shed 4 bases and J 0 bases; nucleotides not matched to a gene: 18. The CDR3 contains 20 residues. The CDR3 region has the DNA TGCAGCGTTGTGGAGCTACCAGGACAGGCCGCCTCCTCTGGGGCCAACGTCCTGACTTTC. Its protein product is CSVVELPGQAASSGANVLTF.

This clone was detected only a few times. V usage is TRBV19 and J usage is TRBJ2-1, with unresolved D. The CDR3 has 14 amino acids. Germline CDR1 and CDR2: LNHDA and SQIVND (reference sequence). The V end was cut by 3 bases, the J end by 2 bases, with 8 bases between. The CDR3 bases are TGTGCCAGTAGTATGAGAGTAGCCTACAATGAGCAGTTCTTC. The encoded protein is CASSMRVAYNEQFF.

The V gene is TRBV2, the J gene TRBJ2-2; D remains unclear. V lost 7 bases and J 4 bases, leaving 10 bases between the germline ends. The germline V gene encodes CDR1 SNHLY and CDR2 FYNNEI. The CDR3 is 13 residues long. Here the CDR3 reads CASMGWPTGELFF. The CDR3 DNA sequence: TGTGCCAGCATGGGCTGGCCCACCGGGGAGCTGTTTTTT.

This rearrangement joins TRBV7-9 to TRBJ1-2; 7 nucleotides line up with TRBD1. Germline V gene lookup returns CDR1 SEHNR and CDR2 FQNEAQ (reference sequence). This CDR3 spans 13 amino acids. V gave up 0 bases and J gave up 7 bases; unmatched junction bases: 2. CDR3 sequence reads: CASSLATGAGYTF. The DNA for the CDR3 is TGTGCCAGCAGCTTAGCTACAGGGGCTGGCTACACCTTC.

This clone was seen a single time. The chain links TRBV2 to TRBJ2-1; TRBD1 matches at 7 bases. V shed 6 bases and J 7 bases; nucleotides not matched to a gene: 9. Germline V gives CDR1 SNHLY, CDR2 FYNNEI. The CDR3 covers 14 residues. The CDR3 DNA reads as TGTGCCAGCAGAGCCGAGGCAGGGGGAAATGAGCAGTTCTTC. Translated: CASRAEAGGNEQFF.

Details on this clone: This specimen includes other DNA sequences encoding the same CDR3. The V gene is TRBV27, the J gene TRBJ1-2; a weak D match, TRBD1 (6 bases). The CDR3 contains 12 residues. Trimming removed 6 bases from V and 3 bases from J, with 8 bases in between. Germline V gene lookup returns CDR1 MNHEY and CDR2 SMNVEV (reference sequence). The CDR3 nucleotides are TGTGCCAGCAGAGGGGGTTACTATGGCTACACCTTC. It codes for CASRGGYYGYTF.

CDR3 DNA: TGTGCCTGGAGGCGAGCGGGAGCTGCAGATACGCAGTATTTT. This codes for CAWRRAGAADTQYF. The gene calls are TRBV30 and TRBJ2-3, with 8 bases that match TRBD2. V lost 3 bases and J lost 4; bases outside the gene matches: 6. CDR3 length: 14 residues. Germline lookup yields CDR1 GTSNPN and CDR2 SVGIG (reference sequence).

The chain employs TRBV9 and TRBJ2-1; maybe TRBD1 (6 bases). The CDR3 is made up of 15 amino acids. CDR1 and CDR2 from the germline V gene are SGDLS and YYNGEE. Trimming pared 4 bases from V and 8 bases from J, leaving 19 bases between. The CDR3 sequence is CASSLRDTVNHEQFF. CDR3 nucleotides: TGTGCCAGCAGCTTACGGGACACGGTTAACCATGAGCAGTTCTTC.

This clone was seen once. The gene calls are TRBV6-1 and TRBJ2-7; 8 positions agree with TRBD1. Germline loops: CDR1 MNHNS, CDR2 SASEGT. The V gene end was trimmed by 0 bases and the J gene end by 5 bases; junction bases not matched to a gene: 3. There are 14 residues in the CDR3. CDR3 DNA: TGTGCCAGCAGTGAAGCGACAGGGGCCAACGAGCAGTACTTC. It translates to CASSEATGANEQYF.

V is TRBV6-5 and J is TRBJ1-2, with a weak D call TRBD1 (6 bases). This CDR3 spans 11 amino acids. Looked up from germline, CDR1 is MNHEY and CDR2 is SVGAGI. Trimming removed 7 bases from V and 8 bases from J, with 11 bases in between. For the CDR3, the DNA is TGTGCCAGCAAACAGGGTGGGGGCTACACCTTC. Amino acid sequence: CASKQGGGYTF.

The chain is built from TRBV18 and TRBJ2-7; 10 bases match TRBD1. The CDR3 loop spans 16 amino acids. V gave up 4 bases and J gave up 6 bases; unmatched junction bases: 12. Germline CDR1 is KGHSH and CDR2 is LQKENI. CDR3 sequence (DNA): TGTGCCAGCTCACTCCTGGTCCGGGACAGGGGACTCGAGCAGTACTTC. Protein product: CASSLLVRDRGLEQYF.

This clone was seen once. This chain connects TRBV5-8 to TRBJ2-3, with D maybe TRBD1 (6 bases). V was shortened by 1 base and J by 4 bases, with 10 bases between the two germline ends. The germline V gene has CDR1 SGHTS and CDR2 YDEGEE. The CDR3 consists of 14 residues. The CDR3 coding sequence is TGTGCCAGCAGCTTGAGGGGGAGCGCAGATACGCAGTATTTT. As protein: CASSLRGSADTQYF.

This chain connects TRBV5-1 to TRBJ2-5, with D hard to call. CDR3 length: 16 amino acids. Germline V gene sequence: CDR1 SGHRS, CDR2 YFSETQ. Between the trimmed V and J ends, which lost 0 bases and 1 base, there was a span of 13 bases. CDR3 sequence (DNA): TGCGCCAGCAGCTTGGCCAGTCGACAATCCCAAGAGACCCAGTACTTC. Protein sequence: CASSLASRQSQETQYF.

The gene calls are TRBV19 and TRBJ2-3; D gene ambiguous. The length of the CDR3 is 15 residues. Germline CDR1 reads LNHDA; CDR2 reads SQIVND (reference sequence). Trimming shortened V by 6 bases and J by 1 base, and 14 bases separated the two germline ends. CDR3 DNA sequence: TGTGCCAGTAGCAATAGCCCGGCTGGCACAGATACGCAGTATTTT. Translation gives CASSNSPAGTDTQYF. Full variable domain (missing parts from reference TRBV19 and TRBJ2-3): DGGITQSPKYLFRKEGQNVTLSCEQNLNHDAMYWYRQDPGQGLRLIYYSQIVNDFQKGDIAEGYSVSREKKESFPLTVTSAQKNPTAFYLCASSNSPAGTDTQYFGPGTRLTVL.